Shown below are 15 T cell receptor beta chains from a single sample sequenced in a study of blood T cell repertoires in COVID-19. Here immunoSEQ multiplex PCR was the method, and the copy in TCRdb shows in-frame clones only, minus some. The sample shows about 68,000 clones, around 85% of them seen only once. Input material: peripheral blood. These receptor sequences come from a woman in her sixties with acute or convalescent COVID-19.

The rearrangement uses TRBV7-8 and TRBJ1-5, with 12 bases matching TRBD1. Trimming at V came to 4 bases and at J to 6 bases, leaving 4 bases not matched to a gene. Germline V gene lookup returns CDR1 SGHVS and CDR2 FQNEAQ. The CDR3 loop spans 15 amino acids. The CDR3 loop is CASSYRDRGRQPQHF. For the CDR3, the DNA is TGTGCCAGCAGCTACCGGGACAGGGGGCGTCAGCCCCAGCATTTT.

The chain links TRBV7-9 to TRBJ2-2; 11 bases are shared with TRBD1. Germline V lookup: CDR1 SEHNR, CDR2 FQNEAQ (reference sequence). The CDR3 is made up of 15 amino acids. J gave up 4 bases and V 5 bases, and 3 bases lay outside the gene matches. The CDR3 is CASSLGQGGTGELFF. Here the CDR3 DNA reads TGTGCCAGCAGCCTGGGACAGGGGGGCACCGGGGAGCTGTTTTTT.

The chain is built from TRBV3-1 (or the pseudogene TRBV3-2) and TRBJ2-3; 9 positions agree with TRBD2. Germline CDR1 LGHDT, CDR2 YNNKEL (reference sequence). The V segment lost 1 base and the J segment 8 bases; nucleotides outside the gene matches: 4. The CDR3 has 14 residues. The CDR3 bases are TGTGCCAGCAGCCAAGGAAGCGGGGGGCTTACGCAGTATTTT. This codes for CASSQGSGGLTQYF.

This chain uses TRBV19 with TRBJ1-1; D not certain. The germline V gene encodes CDR1 LNHDA and CDR2 SQIVND (reference sequence). The length of the CDR3 is 12 residues. With 5 bases removed from V and 7 bases from J, the gap between germline ends came to 11 bases. Written as DNA, the CDR3 is TGTGCCAGTAGTTTTGGGTACAGTGAAGCTTTCTTT. Translated: CASSFGYSEAFF.

This clone has a single count. The chain is built from TRBV27 and TRBJ2-1; the match to TRBD2 covers 8 bases. The CDR3 totals 16 residues. Germline V gene sequence: CDR1 MNHEY, CDR2 SMNVEV (reference sequence). Losses at the gene ends were 2 bases for V and 8 bases for J; bases not matched to a gene: 11. The CDR3 region has the DNA TGTGCCAGCAGTTTACAGGGCGGGGGGACTTGGGATGAGCAGTTCTTC. Amino acids: CASSLQGGGTWDEQFF.

The rearrangement joins TRBV23-1 to TRBJ2-1; 7 positions agree with TRBD1. TRBV23-1 qualifies as an ORF whose function is uncertain. Trimming took 0 bases from V and 0 from J; bases not matched to a gene: 14. The length of the CDR3 is 20 residues. The CDR3 DNA follows: TGCGCCAGCAGTCAATCGTCATTGGGAACAGGGGACCTCTCCTACAATGAGCAGTTCTTC. Protein sequence: CASSQSSLGTGDLSYNEQFF.

V is TRBV19 and J is TRBJ1-1, with no clear D. Trimming took 3 bases from V and 0 from J, leaving 11 bases between them. CDR3 length: 15 residues. Germline values: CDR1 LNHDA, CDR2 SQIVND (reference sequence). The CDR3 coding sequence is TGTGCCAGTAGTATCGGAGGGAACGTGAACACTGAAGCTTTCTTT. This codes for CASSIGGNVNTEAFF. Full variable domain (remainder filled in from reference TRBV19 and TRBJ1-1): DGGITQSPKYLFRKEGQNVTLSCEQNLNHDAMYWYRQDPGQGLRLIYYSQIVNDFQKGDIAEGYSVSREKKESFPLTVTSAQKNPTAFYLCASSIGGNVNTEAFFGQGTRLTVV.

The V call is TRBV5-5, the J call TRBJ1-5; 8 positions agree with TRBD1. V gave up 0 bases and J gave up 6 bases; unmatched junction bases: 5. The V gene's germline CDR1 is SGHKS and CDR2 YYEKEE (reference sequence). CDR3 length equals 15 residues. CDR3 protein: CASSLVQGGLQPQHF. CDR3 coding DNA: TGTGCCAGCAGCTTGGTACAGGGGGGTCTTCAGCCCCAGCATTTT.

The chain recombines TRBV4-1 with TRBJ2-7; 8 positions match TRBD1. With V trimmed by 6 bases and J by 3 bases, 4 bases remained unmatched. CDR3 length: 13 residues. Germline V gene data show CDR1 as MGHRA and CDR2 as YSYEKL. The CDR3 protein is CASSRDRNYEQYF. As DNA, the CDR3 is TGCGCCAGCAGTCGGGACAGGAACTACGAGCAGTACTTC.

V and J are TRBV27 and TRBJ1-1; a weak D match, TRBD1 (6 bases). The CDR3 runs 14 residues. Looked up from germline, CDR1 is MNHEY and CDR2 is SMNVEV (reference sequence). V lost 3 bases and J lost 2, with 10 bases in between. The CDR3 is CASSFRGGNTEAFF. The CDR3 DNA follows: TGTGCCAGCAGTTTCCGAGGGGGAAACACTGAAGCTTTCTTT.

This clone was observed a single time. The chain carries TRBV20-1 and TRBJ2-3, with D possibly being TRBD1 (6 bases). Germline V gene lookup returns CDR1 DFQATT and CDR2 SNEGSKA (reference sequence). This CDR3 is 13 amino acids long. The ends were cut back, 3 bases at V and 0 bases at J, with 7 bases in the middle. The CDR3 DNA is TGCAGTGCTAGTGGGACAAGCACAGATACGCAGTATTTT. It translates to CSASGTSTDTQYF.

By share of the sample, this clone is medium-sized. The V gene is TRBV6-5, the J gene TRBJ1-3, with D uncertain. V was trimmed by 6 bases and J by 1 base, leaving 10 bases between them. The CDR3 totals 14 residues. The germline V gene encodes CDR1 MNHEY and CDR2 SVGAGI. CDR3 protein: CASRESGSGNTIYF. The DNA for the CDR3 is TGTGCCAGCAGGGAGTCGGGTTCTGGAAACACCATATATTTT.

The chain is built from TRBV5-1 and TRBJ2-7; maybe TRBD1 (5 bases). V was pared by 5 bases and J by 3 bases, with 12 bases between. The germline V gene encodes CDR1 SGHRS and CDR2 YFSETQ. This CDR3 has 13 residues. In DNA form, the CDR3 reads TGCGCCAGCAGTACGGACACCGGCTACGAGCAGTACTTC. This sequence encodes CASSTDTGYEQYF.

CDR3 residues: CASSLVRQGGGEQYF. The CDR3 DNA is TGTGCCAGCAGCTTAGTAAGGCAGGGAGGGGGCGAGCAGTACTTC. The chain employs TRBV7-6 and TRBJ2-7; possibly TRBD2 for D (7 bases). The length of the CDR3 is 15 residues. The germline gives CDR1 SGHVS, CDR2 FNYEAQ. V lost 1 base and J lost 6, with 16 bases in between.

This sequence joins TRBV5-1 and TRBJ2-7; 14 bases agree with TRBD2. Germline V gene sequence: CDR1 SGHRS, CDR2 YFSETQ. This CDR3 region has 15 residues. Trimming took 6 bases from V and 4 from J; bases not matched to a gene: 6. Here the CDR3 DNA reads TGCGCCAGCAAGCGACTAGCGGGAGGGGAATACGAGCAGTACTTC. Translation: CASKRLAGGEYEQYF.